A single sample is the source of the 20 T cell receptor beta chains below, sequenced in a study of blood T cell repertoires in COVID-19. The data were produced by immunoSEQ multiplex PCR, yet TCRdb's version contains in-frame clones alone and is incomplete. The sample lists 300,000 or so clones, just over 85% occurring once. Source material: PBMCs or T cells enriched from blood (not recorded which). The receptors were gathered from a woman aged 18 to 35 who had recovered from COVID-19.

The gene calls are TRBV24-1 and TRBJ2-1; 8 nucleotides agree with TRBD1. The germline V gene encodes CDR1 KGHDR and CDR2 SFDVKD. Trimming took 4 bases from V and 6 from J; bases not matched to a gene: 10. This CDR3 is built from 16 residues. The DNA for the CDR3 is TGTGCCACCAGTGACCCAGGACAGGGAGAGAGCAATGAGCAGTTCTTC. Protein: CATSDPGQGESNEQFF.

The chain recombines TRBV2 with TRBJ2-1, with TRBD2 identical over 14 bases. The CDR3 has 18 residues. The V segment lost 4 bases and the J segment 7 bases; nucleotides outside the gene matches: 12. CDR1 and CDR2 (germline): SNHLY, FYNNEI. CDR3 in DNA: TGTGCCAGCAGTGCCGGACTAGCGGGAGGAGAAGGGGGAAATGAGCAGTTCTTC. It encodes CASSAGLAGGEGGNEQFF.

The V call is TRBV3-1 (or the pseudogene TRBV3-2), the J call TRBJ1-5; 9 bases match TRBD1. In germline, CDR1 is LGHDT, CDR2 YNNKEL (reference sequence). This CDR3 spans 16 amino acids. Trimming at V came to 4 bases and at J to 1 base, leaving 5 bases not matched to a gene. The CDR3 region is CASSLGTGLSNQPQHF. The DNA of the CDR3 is TGTGCCAGCAGCCTTGGGACAGGGTTGAGCAATCAGCCCCAGCATTTT.

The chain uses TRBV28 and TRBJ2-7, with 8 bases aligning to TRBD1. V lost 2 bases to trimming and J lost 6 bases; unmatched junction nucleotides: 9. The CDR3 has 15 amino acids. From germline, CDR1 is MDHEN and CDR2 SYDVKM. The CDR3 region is CASSLPVPGQGEQYF. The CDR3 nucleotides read TGTGCCAGCAGTTTACCCGTACCTGGACAGGGCGAGCAGTACTTC.

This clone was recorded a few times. In DNA form, the CDR3 reads TGTGCCAGCAGTTTAAAGGGGGAGGGGTATGGCTACACCTTC. This sequence encodes CASSLKGEGYGYTF. The chain combines TRBV27 with TRBJ1-2; D may be TRBD1 (6 bases). The length of the CDR3 is 14 residues. Germline-derived CDR1 and CDR2 are MNHEY and SMNVEV (reference sequence). V was shortened by 2 bases and J by 5 bases, with 12 bases between the two germline ends.

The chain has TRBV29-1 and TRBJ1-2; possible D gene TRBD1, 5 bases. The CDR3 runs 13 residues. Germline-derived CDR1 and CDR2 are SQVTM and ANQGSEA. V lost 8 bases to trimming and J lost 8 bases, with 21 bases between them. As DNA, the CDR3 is TGCAGCTTGGGAGGGGCAGGGTCAGACGGCTACACCTTC. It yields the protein CSLGGAGSDGYTF.

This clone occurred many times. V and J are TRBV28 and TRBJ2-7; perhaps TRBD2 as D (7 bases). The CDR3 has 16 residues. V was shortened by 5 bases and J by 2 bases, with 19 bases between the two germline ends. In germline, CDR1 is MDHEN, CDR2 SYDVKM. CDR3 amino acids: CASSGTSGGTPYEQYF. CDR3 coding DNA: TGTGCCAGCAGTGGGACCTCGGGGGGCACCCCCTACGAGCAGTACTTC. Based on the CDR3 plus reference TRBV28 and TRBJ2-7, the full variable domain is DVKVTQSSRYLVKRTGEKVFLECVQDMDHENMFWYRQDPGLGLRLIYFSYDVKMKEKGDIPEGYSVSREKKERFSLILESASTNQTSMYLCASSGTSGGTPYEQYFGPGTRLTVT.

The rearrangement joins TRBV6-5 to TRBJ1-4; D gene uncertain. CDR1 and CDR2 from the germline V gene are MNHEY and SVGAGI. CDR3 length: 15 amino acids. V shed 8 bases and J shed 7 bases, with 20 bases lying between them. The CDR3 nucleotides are TGTGCCAGCTCCCCGGGCGGGAGGCGGAGTGAAAAACTGTTTTTT. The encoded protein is CASSPGGRRSEKLFF.

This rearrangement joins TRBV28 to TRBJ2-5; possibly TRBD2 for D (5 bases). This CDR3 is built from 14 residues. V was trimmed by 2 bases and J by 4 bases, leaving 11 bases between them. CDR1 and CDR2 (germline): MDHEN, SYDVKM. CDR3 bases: TGTGCCAGCAGTTTAATCGGGGTTGGAGAGACCCAGTACTTC. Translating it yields CASSLIGVGETQYF.

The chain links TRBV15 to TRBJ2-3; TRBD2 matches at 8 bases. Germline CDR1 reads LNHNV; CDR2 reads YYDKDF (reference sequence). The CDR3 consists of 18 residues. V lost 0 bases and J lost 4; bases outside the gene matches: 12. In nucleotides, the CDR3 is TGTGCCACCAGCAGAGATAGGGGACTAGTTGGAGTATCAGATACGCAGTATTTT. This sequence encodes CATSRDRGLVGVSDTQYF.

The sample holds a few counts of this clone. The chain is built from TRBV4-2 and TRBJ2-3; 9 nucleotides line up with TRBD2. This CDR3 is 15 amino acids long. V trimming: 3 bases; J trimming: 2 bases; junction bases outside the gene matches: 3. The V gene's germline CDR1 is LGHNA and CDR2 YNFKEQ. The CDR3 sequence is CASSQREGDTDTQYF. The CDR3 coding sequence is TGTGCCAGCAGCCAGCGGGAGGGAGACACAGATACGCAGTATTTT.

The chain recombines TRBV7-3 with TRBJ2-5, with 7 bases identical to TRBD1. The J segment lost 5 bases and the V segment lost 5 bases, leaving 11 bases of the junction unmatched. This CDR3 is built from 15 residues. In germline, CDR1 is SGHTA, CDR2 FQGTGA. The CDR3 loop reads CASSPRGGRGETQYF. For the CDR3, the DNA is TGTGCCAGCAGCCCTCGAGGGGGCAGGGGGGAGACCCAGTACTTC.

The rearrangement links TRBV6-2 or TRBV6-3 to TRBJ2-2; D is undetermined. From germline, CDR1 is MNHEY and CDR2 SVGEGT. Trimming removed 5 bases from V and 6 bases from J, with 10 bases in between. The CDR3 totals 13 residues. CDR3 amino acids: CASSSDWAGELFF. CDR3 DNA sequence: TGTGCCAGCAGTAGTGACTGGGCCGGGGAGCTGTTTTTT.

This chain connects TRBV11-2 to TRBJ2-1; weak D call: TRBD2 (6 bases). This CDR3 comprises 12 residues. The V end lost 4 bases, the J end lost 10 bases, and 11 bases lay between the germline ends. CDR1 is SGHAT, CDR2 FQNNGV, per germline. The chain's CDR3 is CASSSGSGEQFF. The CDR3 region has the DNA TGTGCCAGCAGCTCGGGCAGCGGGGAGCAGTTCTTC. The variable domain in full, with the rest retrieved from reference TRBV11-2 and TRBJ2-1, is EAGVAQSPRYKIIEKRQSVAFWCNPISGHATLYWYQQILGQGPKLLIQFQNNGVVDDSQLPKDRFSAERLKGVDSTLKIQPAKLEDSAVYLCASSSGSGEQFFGPGTRLTVL.

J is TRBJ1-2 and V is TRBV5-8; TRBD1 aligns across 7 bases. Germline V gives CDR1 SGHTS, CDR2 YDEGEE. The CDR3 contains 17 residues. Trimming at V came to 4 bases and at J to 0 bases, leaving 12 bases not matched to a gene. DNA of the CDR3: TGTGCCAGCAGCCGGTGGGGGACAGACAACGCTAACTATGGCTACACCTTC. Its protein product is CASSRWGTDNANYGYTF.

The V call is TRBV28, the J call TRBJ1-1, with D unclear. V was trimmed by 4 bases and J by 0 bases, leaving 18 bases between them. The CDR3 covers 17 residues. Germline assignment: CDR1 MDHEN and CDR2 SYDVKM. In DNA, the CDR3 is TGTGCCAGCAGTTCCCCCCGACTTCCAACCCTGAACACTGAAGCTTTCTTT. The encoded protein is CASSSPRLPTLNTEAFF.

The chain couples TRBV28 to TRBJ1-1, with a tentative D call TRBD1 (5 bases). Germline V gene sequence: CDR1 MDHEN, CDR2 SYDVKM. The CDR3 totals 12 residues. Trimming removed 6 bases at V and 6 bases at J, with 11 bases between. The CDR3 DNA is TGTGCCAGCAGACCTGACAGCGCTGAAGCTTTCTTT. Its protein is CASRPDSAEAFF.

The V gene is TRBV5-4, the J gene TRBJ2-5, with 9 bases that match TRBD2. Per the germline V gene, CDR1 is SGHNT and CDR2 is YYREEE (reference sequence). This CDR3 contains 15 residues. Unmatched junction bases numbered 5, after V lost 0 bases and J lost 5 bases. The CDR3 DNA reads TGTGCCAGCAGCTTGGATGCGGGAGGGGGTGAGACCCAGTACTTC. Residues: CASSLDAGGGETQYF. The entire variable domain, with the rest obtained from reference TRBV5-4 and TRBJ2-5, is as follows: ETGVTQSPTHLIKTRGQQVTLRCSSQSGHNTVSWYQQALGQGPQFIFQYYREEENGRGNFPPRFSGLQFPNYSSELNVNALELDDSALYLCASSLDAGGGETQYFGPGTRLLVL.

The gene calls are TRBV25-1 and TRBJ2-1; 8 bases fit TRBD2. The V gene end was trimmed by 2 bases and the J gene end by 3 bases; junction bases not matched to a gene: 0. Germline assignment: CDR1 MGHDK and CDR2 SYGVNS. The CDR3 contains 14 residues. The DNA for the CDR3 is TGTGCCAGCAGTGAAGCGGGGGGCTACAATGAGCAGTTCTTC. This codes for CASSEAGGYNEQFF.

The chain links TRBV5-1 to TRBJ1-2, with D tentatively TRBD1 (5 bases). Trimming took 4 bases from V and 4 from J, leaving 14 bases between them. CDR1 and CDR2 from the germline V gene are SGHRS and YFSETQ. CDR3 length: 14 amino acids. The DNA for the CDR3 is TGCGCCAGCAGCCCCACGGGGGGTGGCTATGGCTACACCTTC. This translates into CASSPTGGGYGYTF. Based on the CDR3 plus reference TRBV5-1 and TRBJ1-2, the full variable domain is KAGVTQTPRYLIKTRGQQVTLSCSPISGHRSVSWYQQTPGQGLQFLFEYFSETQRNKGNFPGRFSGRQFSNSRSEMNVSTLELGDSALYLCASSPTGGGYGYTFGSGTRLTVV.